This T cell receptor beta chain was sequenced for a study of cytomegalovirus exposure and HLA in healthy donors. Regarding this clone: Its specificity is not known.

The primer mix had 60 Vbeta and 13 Jbeta primers. Assay: immunoSEQ multiplex PCR; the TCRdb copy retains only in-frame clones and omits some. The sample holds about 100,000 clones, around two thirds seen once. Notes on the study in general: It was reported that the classifier diagnosed cytomegalovirus status with high specificity and sensitivity in both the original and validation cohorts. Specificity of a few CMV-associated chains for CMV antigens was verified in vitro. TCR beta sequences numbering under 20,000 were associated with HLA alleles at 0.05 false discovery rate in a later analysis.

Unmatched junction bases numbered 5, after V lost 4 bases and J lost 3 bases. The CDR3 consists of 16 residues. Germline V gene sequence: CDR1 SGHRS, CDR2 YFSETQ. At sampling all donors were nominally healthy, likely with unrecorded immune exposures. The sequence derives from a woman between 40 and 55 years old in good health and CMV-seropositive. V and J are TRBV5-1 and TRBJ2-3; 13 bases line up with TRBD2. Source material: PBMCs. CDR3 residues: CASSMRTSGGTDTQYF. The CDR3 DNA sequence: TGCGCCAGCAGCATGAGGACTAGCGGGGGTACAGATACGCAGTATTTT. Supplemented by reference TRBV5-1 and TRBJ2-3, the full variable domain reads KAGVTQTPRYLIKTRGQQVTLSCSPISGHRSVSWYQQTPGQGLQFLFEYFSETQRNKGNFPGRFSGRQFSNSRSEMNVSTLELGDSALYLCASSMRTSGGTDTQYFGPGTRLTVL.